This TCR beta chain is drawn from a study of circulating and synovial CD4+ cells in juvenile arthritis. TCRdb's copy holds only in-frame clones and misses some; the assay was immunoSEQ multiplex PCR. The sample yields fewer than 40,000 clones, nearly 97% seen once. This receptor was obtained from a human donor with juvenile idiopathic arthritis. Sequencing used CD4+ T cells from blood.

CDR3 protein: CASSLERGGRETQYF. The CDR3 DNA sequence: TGTGCCAGCAGCTTAGAAAGGGGGGGCCGGGAGACCCAGTACTTC. The rearrangement joins TRBV7-2 to TRBJ2-5; maybe TRBD2 (7 bases). V was cut by 1 base and J by 5 bases, with 14 bases left in between. Germline V gives CDR1 SGHTA, CDR2 FQGNSA. The CDR3 is made up of 15 amino acids. Based on the CDR3 plus reference TRBV7-2 and TRBJ2-5, the full variable domain is GAGVSQSPSNKVTEKGKDVELRCDPISGHTALYWYRQSLGQGLEFLIYFQGNSAPDKSGLPSDRFSAERTGGSVSTLTIQRTQQEDSAVYLCASSLERGGRETQYFGPGTRLLVL.